This T cell receptor (beta chain) was captured by sequencing in a study of beta chain features in type 1 diabetes. Study-level background: Healthy donors and patients showed comparable age, gender and cell yields. Notes on the study in general: Across patients, naive, central memory and Treg TCRB repertoires exhibited apparently greater similarity than was observed across healthy donors. Patients with type 1 diabetes carried fewer insertions and had more deletions at their VDJ junctions.

Sequencing targeted expressed TCRB transcripts, as all isolated RNA had been reverse transcribed. TCRdb's copy holds only in-frame clones and misses some; the assay was immunoSEQ multiplex PCR. Altogether more than 85,000 clones are present, about two fifths being singletons, with the ten largest covering about 0.07%. Averaging roughly 120 mL, one heparinised blood draw was given by each donor. On this clone itself: Antigen unknown.

Sequencing used stem cell memory CD4+ T cells from blood. The TCR was taken from a young woman in good health.

CDR3 region: CASSEVRLAGGTDTQYF. For the CDR3, the DNA is TGTGCCAGCAGTGAAGTTAGACTAGCGGGAGGCACAGATACGCAGTATTTT. V and J are TRBV25-1 and TRBJ2-3, with 12 bases fitting TRBD2. V gave up 2 bases and J gave up 1 base; unmatched junction bases: 4. The CDR3 extends over 17 amino acids. Germline V lookup: CDR1 MGHDK, CDR2 SYGVNS.